What follows are 3 T cell receptor beta chains derived from one specimen sequenced in a study of blood T cell repertoires in COVID-19. The repertoire was sequenced with immunoSEQ multiplex PCR; TCRdb's copy has only in-frame clones and lacks some. The sample has 70,000 or so clones, around four fifths seen once. Specimen: peripheral blood. Receptors originate from a man of 80 years or more with active or convalescent COVID-19.

The chain recombines TRBV7-9 with TRBJ2-7, with TRBD2 identical over 11 bases. CDR1 and CDR2 (germline): SEHNR, FQNEAQ (reference sequence). Trimming removed 1 base from V and 1 base from J; junction bases left unmatched: 12. CDR3 size: 19 residues. The CDR3 reads CASSLVLAGGLDRSYEQYF. As DNA, the CDR3 is TGTGCCAGCAGCTTAGTCCTAGCGGGAGGTCTTGATAGGTCCTACGAGCAGTACTTC.

The gene calls are TRBV18 and TRBJ2-5, with D tentatively TRBD1 (5 bases). Trimming stripped 2 bases from V and 2 bases from J, with 9 bases between. CDR3 length: 14 residues. Germline lookup yields CDR1 KGHSH and CDR2 LQKENI. The CDR3 protein is CASSPFDSQETQYF. Here the CDR3 DNA reads TGTGCCAGCTCACCATTCGACAGTCAAGAGACCCAGTACTTC.

This clone was seen only once. The V and J genes are TRBV27 and TRBJ1-2, with D perhaps TRBD1 (5 bases). Deletions cut 4 bases from V and 8 bases from J, with 17 bases between. The length of the CDR3 is 14 residues. Germline values: CDR1 MNHEY, CDR2 SMNVEV (reference sequence). CDR3 nucleotides: TGTGCCAGCAGTTCCGCCGGGGGGGTTGGAGGCTACACCTTC. This translates into CASSSAGGVGGYTF.